In its sample, the clone carrying this T cell receptor beta chain was seen once. Its target is not known. A sample-barcoded 5' primer and a J-beta primer mix were used in a second PCR of about 7 to 11 cycles. No fewer than 2.5 million CDR3-containing paired-end reads came from each sample. A single record per CDR3 protein comes from TCRdb applying MiXCR to the 5' RACE reads. Counted here are 1.5 million to 2 million distinct CDR3 sequences, about two fifths occurring once; the ten biggest clones make up roughly 23%. The entry originates in a study of blood T cells in healthy people across ages. Total RNA was extracted at no less than 5 micrograms per sample. Notes on the study in general: Per million T cells, the diversity of TCR beta decreased roughly linearly as age advanced. Fewer expanded clones and more diversity marked long-lived versus aged donors.

The specimen was blood. This receptor was obtained from a human donor in good health.

The CDR3 is CASSDPVSYEQYF. The CDR3 DNA is TGTGCCAGCAGTGATCCGGTGTCCTACGAGCAGTACTTC. The chain joins TRBV28 to TRBJ2-7; D is unclear. The germline V gene has CDR1 MDHEN and CDR2 SYDVKM. The V end was cut by 5 bases, the J end by 1 base, with 9 bases between. The CDR3 is 13 amino acids.